The 8 T cell receptor beta chains below were found in one sample sequenced in a study of post-analysis software for immune sequencing data. Antigens of these TCRs are unknown. Unique molecular identifiers were carried by the TCR beta cDNA libraries. TCRdb re-derived calls from the PCR reads in MiXCR, one entry per CDR3 protein. Here the sample spans 800,000 to 950,000 distinct CDR3 sequences, about 53% being singletons. Study-wide findings and caveats: The study found TRBV5-6, TRBV5-1 and TRBV20-1 among a few TRBV segments more frequent in patients than controls.

Sequencing was done on a sample of blood. These receptors were collected from a girl between 10 and 17 years old with multiple sclerosis.

This rearrangement joins TRBV29-1 to TRBJ2-3; TRBD2 matches at 10 bases. J gave up 4 bases and V 4 bases, and 8 bases lay outside the gene matches. Germline CDR1 SQVTM, CDR2 ANQGSEA. CDR3 length equals 15 residues. The CDR3 region is CSVVRLAGDPDTQYF. CDR3 DNA sequence: TGCAGCGTTGTTCGCCTAGCGGGAGATCCAGATACGCAGTATTTT.

In this sample, this clonotype turned up a few times. The CDR3 sequence is CSVTGAFFDIQYF. Written as DNA, the CDR3 is TGCAGCGTGACAGGGGCGTTTTTTGACATTCAGTACTTC. The J gene is TRBJ2-4, the V gene TRBV29-1, with TRBD1 identical over 8 bases. Trimming at V came to 6 bases and at J to 8 bases, leaving 9 bases not matched to a gene. Germline lookup yields CDR1 SQVTM and CDR2 ANQGSEA. The CDR3 covers 13 residues.

J is TRBJ2-5 and V is TRBV5-6; D might be TRBD1 (5 bases). The CDR3 contains 16 residues. Germline values: CDR1 SGHDT, CDR2 YYEEEE. V was clipped by 1 base and J by 2 bases, with 15 bases between them. The CDR3 protein is CASSLSYRGKQETQYF. CDR3 sequence (DNA): TGTGCCAGCAGCTTGTCTTATAGGGGAAAACAAGAGACCCAGTACTTC.

This clonotype showed up just a few times. V usage is TRBV20-1 and J usage is TRBJ2-7; unclear D gene. The CDR3 runs to 11 residues. V lost 1 base to trimming and J lost 6 bases, with 7 bases between them. Germline V gene lookup returns CDR1 DFQATT and CDR2 SNEGSKA (reference sequence). Here the CDR3 reads CSARGPGEQYF. CDR3 in DNA: TGCAGTGCTAGAGGACCGGGCGAGCAGTACTTC.

This clonotype was seen only a few times. The chain links TRBV29-1 to TRBJ2-3; D call uncertain. Germline loops: CDR1 SQVTM, CDR2 ANQGSEA. V lost 7 bases, J lost 6 bases, and 11 bases lay in between. This CDR3 region has 11 residues. CDR3 residues: CSAGPPDTQYF. DNA of the CDR3: TGCAGCGCCGGCCCCCCCGATACGCAGTATTTT.

V and J are TRBV7-2 and TRBJ2-5; D may be TRBD1 (7 bases). V was pared by 2 bases and J by 1 base, with 17 bases between. CDR3 length: 17 amino acids. Germline V gene data show CDR1 as SGHTA and CDR2 as FQGNSA. CDR3 in amino acids: CASSLSAQGGFQETQYF. The CDR3, as DNA: TGTGCCAGCAGCTTATCAGCTCAGGGGGGTTTCCAAGAGACCCAGTACTTC.

Notes on this clonotype: Relative to the germline gene, one junction end is altered; a read error may explain this. The rearrangement links TRBV6-5 to TRBJ2-3; TRBD2 matches 9 bases. Germline lookup yields CDR1 MNHEY and CDR2 SVGAGI. The CDR3 is 16 amino acids. The CDR3 loop is CASSYGLAGSTDTLYF. CDR3 sequence (DNA): TGTGCCAGCAGTTACGGTCTAGCGGGAAGCACAGATACGCTGTATTTT.

This clonotype was counted between two and nine times. The V and J genes are TRBV3-1 and TRBJ2-5, with 11 bases that match TRBD2. Germline V gene lookup returns CDR1 LGHDT and CDR2 YNNKEL (reference sequence). CDR3 length equals 16 residues. Trimming took 4 bases from V and 5 from J; bases not matched to a gene: 9. CDR3 sequence: CASSPYTSGSVETQYF. CDR3 DNA sequence: TGTGCCAGCAGCCCCTATACTAGCGGGAGTGTTGAGACCCAGTACTTC.